Each of the 26 T cell receptor beta chains below was sequenced from the same sample in a study of CD8 T cells in Susac syndrome. RNA was extracted with the RNeasy kit, and a quantity of about 0.45 to 1 ug was reverse transcribed using random hexamers. TCRdb re-analysed the immunoSEQ multiplex PCR reads in MiXCR, keeping a single row per CDR3 protein. Found here are approximately 94,000 distinct CDR3 sequences, 95% of them singletons; the top ten hold around 0.3%. Sequenced material: CD8+ T cells from PBMCs. The source of these receptors is a human donor with Susac syndrome.

This chain links TRBV4-1 with TRBJ1-3; 7 bases align to TRBD1. Trimming removed 0 bases from V and 3 bases from J; junction bases left unmatched: 8. Germline V CDR1 and CDR2: MGHRA, YSYEKL. The CDR3 has 17 amino acids. As DNA, the CDR3 is TGCGCCAGCAGCCAAGAAGCTGAGGGGGCTTATGGAAACACCATATATTTT. Its translation is CASSQEAEGAYGNTIYF.

This clonotype is a singleton in its sample. The chain recombines TRBV27 with TRBJ2-7, with D tentatively TRBD1 (5 bases). This CDR3 has 13 residues. CDR1 is MNHEY and CDR2 is SMNVEV in the germline V gene (reference sequence). The V gene lost 10 bases and the J gene lost 5 bases, with 18 bases spanning the gap. The CDR3 DNA follows: TGTGCCACCTCCGACAGACCTCCGGACGAGCAGTACTTC. Translation: CATSDRPPDEQYF.

This chain uses TRBV5-1 with TRBJ2-5; D is possibly TRBD1 or TRBD2 (5 bases each). CDR1 is SGHRS, CDR2 YFSETQ, per germline. Trimming shortened V by 0 bases and J by 2 bases, and 11 bases separated the two germline ends. This CDR3 has 15 residues. This CDR3 reads CASSLDGAVQETQYF. The DNA of the CDR3 is TGCGCCAGCAGCTTGGACGGGGCAGTGCAAGAGACCCAGTACTTC.

This chain links TRBV5-4 with TRBJ2-4, with a possible D match to TRBD2 (5 bases). The CDR3 runs 13 residues. CDR1 and CDR2 (germline): SGHNT, YYREEE (reference sequence). Between the trimmed V and J ends, which lost 9 bases and 3 bases, there was a span of 13 bases. The CDR3 sequence: CAIPPGVKNIQYF. The CDR3, as DNA: TGTGCCATCCCCCCCGGGGTCAAAAACATTCAGTACTTC. The variable domain in full, with the rest retrieved from reference TRBV5-4 and TRBJ2-4, is ETGVTQSPTHLIKTRGQQVTLRCSSQSGHNTVSWYQQALGQGPQFIFQYYREEENGRGNFPPRFSGLQFPNYSSELNVNALELDDSALYLCAIPPGVKNIQYFGAGTRLSVL.

This chain uses TRBV4-1 with TRBJ1-1, with unresolved D. Germline CDR1 reads MGHRA; CDR2 reads YSYEKL. The CDR3 extends over 14 amino acids. Trimming took 2 bases from V and 5 from J, leaving 12 bases between them. CDR3 DNA sequence: TGCGCCAGCAGCCAACAGGTCAAAGGGACTGAAGCTTTCTTT. It codes for CASSQQVKGTEAFF.

The chain carries TRBV12-3 or TRBV12-4 and TRBJ2-5; D may be TRBD1 or TRBD2 (5 bases each). Trimming left V 3 bases short and J 1 base short, with 12 bases between. This CDR3 has 15 amino acids. CDR3 residues: CASSFGKGTQETQYF. Here the CDR3 DNA reads TGTGCCAGCAGTTTTGGAAAGGGGACCCAAGAGACCCAGTACTTC.

The chain couples TRBV5-1 to TRBJ2-7; TRBD1 is a possible D gene (6 bases). The CDR3 totals 15 residues. Trimming left V 3 bases short and J 2 bases short, with 15 bases between. Germline values: CDR1 SGHRS, CDR2 YFSETQ. This CDR3 is CASSWTDRPTYEQYF. Written as DNA, the CDR3 is TGCGCCAGCAGCTGGACAGACCGCCCAACCTACGAGCAGTACTTC. Drawing the rest from reference TRBV5-1 and TRBJ2-7, the complete variable domain is KAGVTQTPRYLIKTRGQQVTLSCSPISGHRSVSWYQQTPGQGLQFLFEYFSETQRNKGNFPGRFSGRQFSNSRSEMNVSTLELGDSALYLCASSWTDRPTYEQYFGPGTRLTVT.

This clonotype was counted only a few times. J is TRBJ2-3 and V is TRBV13; 10 bases line up with TRBD2. Germline trimming cut 4 bases from V and 1 base from J; bases unmatched to any gene: 5. The CDR3 sequence is 16 residues long. The germline gives CDR1 PRHDT, CDR2 FYEKMQ (reference sequence). In nucleotides, the CDR3 is TGTGCCAGCAGCTCCCGTGGACTAGCGGGCACAGATACGCAGTATTTT. It yields the protein CASSSRGLAGTDTQYF.

The chain combines TRBV4-1 with TRBJ2-7; weak D call: TRBD1 (6 bases). Deletions cut 3 bases from V and 2 bases from J, with 17 bases between. CDR3 length: 16 residues. The germline V gene encodes CDR1 MGHRA and CDR2 YSYEKL. CDR3: CASSHFHPGATYEQYF. CDR3 DNA: TGCGCCAGCAGCCATTTCCATCCAGGGGCAACCTACGAGCAGTACTTC.

The V gene is TRBV20-1, the J gene TRBJ2-1; 7 bases are shared with TRBD2. This CDR3 is 14 amino acids long. Trimming took 0 bases from V and 3 from J; bases not matched to a gene: 2. Germline CDR1 is DFQATT and CDR2 is SNEGSKA (reference sequence). The CDR3 region has the DNA TGCAGTGCTAGAGAGGGGGGGGACTACAATGAGCAGTTCTTC. Protein product: CSAREGGDYNEQFF.

V usage is TRBV19 and J usage is TRBJ2-5, with D perhaps TRBD2 (5 bases). The CDR3 is made up of 13 amino acids. V dropped 9 bases and J dropped 2 bases, with 13 bases sitting between them. Germline-derived CDR1 and CDR2 are LNHDA and SQIVND (reference sequence). The CDR3 bases are TGTGCCAGCAAACCGACGGGGCAAGAGACCCAGTACTTC. Encoded protein: CASKPTGQETQYF.

DNA for the CDR3: TGCGCCAGCAGCCAGATGGGGTGGCGGGAGGGAAGGTTGAACACCGGGGAGCTGTTTTTT. As protein: CASSQMGWREGRLNTGELFF. The genes are TRBV4-1 and TRBJ2-2; 9 bases agree with TRBD2. J was trimmed by 1 base and V by 3 bases; bases with no gene match: 15. CDR3 size: 20 residues. CDR1 MGHRA and CDR2 YSYEKL come from the germline V gene.

This clonotype appeared once. The rearrangement links TRBV27 to TRBJ1-4, with TRBD1 matching over 9 bases. Unmatched junction bases numbered 0, after V lost 4 bases and J lost 0 bases. The CDR3 contains 15 residues. CDR1 is MNHEY and CDR2 is SMNVEV in the germline V gene (reference sequence). The CDR3 is CASSWTGATNEKLFF. The CDR3 coding sequence is TGTGCCAGCAGTTGGACAGGGGCAACTAATGAAAAACTGTTTTTT.

The chain links TRBV27 to TRBJ1-1; 7 positions match TRBD1. In germline, CDR1 is MNHEY, CDR2 SMNVEV (reference sequence). The CDR3 sequence is 12 residues long. V lost 6 bases and J lost 11; bases outside the gene matches: 9. CDR3 in DNA: TGTGCCAGCAGGGGACAGTCAAATAGGGCTTTCTTT. Translated, it gives CASRGQSNRAFF.

V and J are TRBV2 and TRBJ1-1; D remains unclear. This CDR3 region has 16 residues. The V end lost 1 base, the J end lost 1 base, and 13 bases lay between the germline ends. Per germline, CDR1 SNHLY and CDR2 FYNNEI. CDR3 DNA: TGTGCCAGCAGTGAAGTTCTTGGTTTTGGGAACACTGAAGCTTTCTTT. It specifies CASSEVLGFGNTEAFF. The complete variable domain, with remaining parts taken from reference TRBV2 and TRBJ1-1, reads EPEVTQTPSHQVTQMGQEVILRCVPISNHLYFYWYRQILGQKVEFLVSFYNNEISEKSEIFDDQFSVERPDGSNFTLKIRSTKLEDSAMYFCASSEVLGFGNTEAFFGQGTRLTVV.

J is TRBJ2-7 and V is TRBV27; 7 positions match TRBD1. This CDR3 contains 14 residues. The germline V gene has CDR1 MNHEY and CDR2 SMNVEV (reference sequence). V trimming: 4 bases; J trimming: 4 bases; junction bases outside the gene matches: 7. CDR3 amino acids: CASSYGQEAYEQYF. For the CDR3, the DNA is TGTGCCAGCAGTTACGGACAGGAAGCTTACGAGCAGTACTTC.

This rearrangement joins TRBV24-1 to TRBJ2-3; 8 bases are a match to TRBD2. The junction had 7 bases not matched to a gene; V was cut back by 3 bases and J by 6 bases. The CDR3 runs to 15 residues. Germline lookup yields CDR1 KGHDR and CDR2 SFDVKD. CDR3 nucleotides: TGTGCCACCAGTGATGAGGGTAGCGGGAAGGATACGCAGTATTTT. Its protein product is CATSDEGSGKDTQYF.

The chain combines TRBV11-2 with TRBJ2-2, with a possible D match to TRBD1 (6 bases). Germline CDR1 is SGHAT and CDR2 is FQNNGV. CDR3 length: 14 amino acids. Trimming shortened V by 5 bases and J by 6 bases, and 13 bases separated the two germline ends. The CDR3 reads CASSAFSGAGELFF. Written as DNA, the CDR3 is TGTGCCAGCAGCGCCTTTTCAGGGGCCGGGGAGCTGTTTTTT.

This chain links TRBV9 with TRBJ2-7; 8 positions match TRBD2. Losses at the gene ends were 2 bases for V and 7 bases for J; bases not matched to a gene: 8. The CDR3 runs 14 residues. Germline loops: CDR1 SGDLS, CDR2 YYNGEE. DNA for the CDR3: TGTGCCAGCAGCGTGACCAGCGGGAGTCCTGAGCAGTACTTC. Protein: CASSVTSGSPEQYF.

The chain is built from TRBV20-1 and TRBJ1-1, with TRBD1 identical over 8 bases. Germline V gene data show CDR1 as DFQATT and CDR2 as SNEGSKA (reference sequence). With V trimmed by 2 bases and J by 0 bases, 5 bases remained unmatched. The CDR3 consists of 15 residues. CDR3 region: CSARPPGQVNTEAFF. As DNA, the CDR3 is TGCAGTGCTAGACCTCCGGGACAGGTGAACACTGAAGCTTTCTTT.

The gene calls are TRBV6-4 and TRBJ2-5; 8 bases fit TRBD2. V lost 0 bases to trimming and J lost 3 bases; unmatched junction nucleotides: 9. Germline V gene sequence: CDR1 MRHNA, CDR2 SNTAGT. The CDR3 extends over 17 amino acids. The CDR3: CASSDSVESGGKETQYF. CDR3 in DNA: TGTGCCAGCAGTGACTCTGTAGAGAGCGGGGGAAAAGAGACCCAGTACTTC.

V and J are TRBV29-1 and TRBJ2-1, with TRBD1 identical over 9 bases. The CDR3 is made up of 14 amino acids. Germline V gives CDR1 SQVTM, CDR2 ANQGSEA. V lost 6 bases and J lost 0; bases outside the gene matches: 3. In DNA form, the CDR3 reads TGCAGCGTAGGACAGGGGTCCTCCTACAATGAGCAGTTCTTC. Translation: CSVGQGSSYNEQFF.

This chain uses TRBV3-1 with TRBJ2-1; D gene uncertain. Germline assignment: CDR1 LGHDT and CDR2 YNNKEL (reference sequence). Trimming left V 4 bases short and J 6 bases short, with 10 bases between. This CDR3 is built from 13 residues. The CDR3 sequence: CASSPPGPNEQFF. The CDR3 coding sequence is TGTGCCAGCAGCCCCCCCGGCCCCAATGAGCAGTTCTTC.

The rearrangement joins TRBV11-2 to TRBJ2-1; D gene uncertain. The CDR3 is 17 amino acids. Germline loops: CDR1 SGHAT, CDR2 FQNNGV. Between the trimmed V and J ends, which lost 0 bases and 3 bases, there was a span of 15 bases. CDR3 loop: CASSLDDGWYDYNEQFF. CDR3 coding DNA: TGTGCCAGCAGCTTAGATGACGGCTGGTACGACTACAATGAGCAGTTCTTC.

The J gene is TRBJ2-2, the V gene TRBV7-2; D remains ambiguous. The CDR3 runs 14 residues. Germline V gene data show CDR1 as SGHTA and CDR2 as FQGNSA. The V and J ends lost 3 bases and 0 bases respectively, with 5 bases between them. The CDR3 here is CASSFAANTGELFF. In DNA, the CDR3 is TGTGCCAGCAGCTTCGCTGCGAACACCGGGGAGCTGTTTTTT.

J is TRBJ1-1 and V is TRBV12-3 or TRBV12-4, with D hard to call. Deletions cut 6 bases from V and 1 base from J, with 6 bases between. The CDR3 is made up of 12 amino acids. CDR3 coding DNA: TGTGCCAGCAGCTACAGGAACACTGAAGCTTTCTTT. Its protein product is CASSYRNTEAFF.